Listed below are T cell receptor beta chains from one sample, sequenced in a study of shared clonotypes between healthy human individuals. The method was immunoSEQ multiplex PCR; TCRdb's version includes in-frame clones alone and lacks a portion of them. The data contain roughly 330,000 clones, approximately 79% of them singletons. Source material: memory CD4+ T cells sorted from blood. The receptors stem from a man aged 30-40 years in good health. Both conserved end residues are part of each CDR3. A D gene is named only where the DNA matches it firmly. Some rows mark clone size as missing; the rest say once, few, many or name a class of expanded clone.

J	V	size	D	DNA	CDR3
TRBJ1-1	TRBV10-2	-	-	TGCGCCAGCAGTGGGAAGGGGTCAGGGAACACTGAAGCTTTCTTT	CASSGKGSGNTEAFF
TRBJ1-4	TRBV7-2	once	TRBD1	TGTGCCAGCAGCTTAGCCACAGGGGCGTCTGAAAAACTGTTTTTT	CASSLATGASEKLFF
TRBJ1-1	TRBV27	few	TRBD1	TGTGCCAGCAGTTTTAGGTCAGGGGGCACTGAAGCTTTCTTT	CASSFRSGGTEAFF
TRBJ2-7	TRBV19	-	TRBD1	TGTGCCAGTAGTACGACAGGGGGCAGGAACGAGCAGTACTTC	CASSTTGGRNEQYF
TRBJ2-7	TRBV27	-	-	TGTGCCAGCAGACCCATCGCCGGGAGTAGTTATTCATACGAGCAGTACTTC	CASRPIAGSSYSYEQYF
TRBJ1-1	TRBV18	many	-	TGTGCCAGCTCACCTCTCGTAGCAGGGACGGGCACTGAAGCTTTCTTT	CASSPLVAGTGTEAFF
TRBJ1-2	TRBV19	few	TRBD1	TGTGCCAGTAGTATAGGTAGACAGGGGCACTATGGCTACACCTTC	CASSIGRQGHYGYTF
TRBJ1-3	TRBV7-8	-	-	TGTGCCAGCAGCTTATTAAGGGCTGGAAACACCATATATTTT	CASSLLRAGNTIYF
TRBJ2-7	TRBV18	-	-	TGTGCCAGCTCACCACCACAACCTAGGGGTGACCACGAGCAGTACTTC	CASSPPQPRGDHEQYF
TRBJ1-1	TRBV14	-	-	TGTGCCAGCAGCCCTCCAGTCCGGGTATTGAACACTGAAGCTTTCTTT	CASSPPVRVLNTEAFF
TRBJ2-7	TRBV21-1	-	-	TGTGCCAGCACCCCCGGGCGGTCCTACGAGCAGTACTTC	CASTPGRSYEQYF
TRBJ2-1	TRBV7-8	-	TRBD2	TGTGCCAGCAGCTTAGCGCTTTTGGCGGGAGTTGGCAATGAGCAGTTCTTC	CASSLALLAGVGNEQFF
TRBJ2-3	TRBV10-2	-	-	TGCGCCAGCAGTCCGGGCGGGACCCCCGGGGCAGATACGCAGTATTTT	CASSPGGTPGADTQYF
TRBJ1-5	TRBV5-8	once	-	TGTGCCAGCAGAAAACAGGGTAGAGGCAATCAGCCCCAGCATTTT	CASRKQGRGNQPQHF
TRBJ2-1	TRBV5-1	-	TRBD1	TGCGCCAGCAGGGGAGGAGGGCGACAGGGGAGGTACAATGAGCAGTTCTTC	CASRGGGRQGRYNEQFF
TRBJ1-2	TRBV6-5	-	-	TGTGCCAGCAGTACAACAGGCGCCCTTGGCTACACCTTC	CASSTTGALGYTF
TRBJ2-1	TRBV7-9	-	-	TGTGCCATCGCTCGGGACACTAATTACAATGAGCAGTTCTTC	CAIARDTNYNEQFF
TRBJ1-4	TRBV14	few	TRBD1	TGTGCCAGCAGCCAAGGGTACGGGACAGGGGTCGAAAAACTGTTTTTT	CASSQGYGTGVEKLFF